The 10 T cell receptor beta chains below come from one sample, sequenced in a study of cytomegalovirus exposure and HLA in healthy donors. The PCR was carried out with 60 Vbeta primers and 13 Jbeta primers. Repertoires were generated with immunoSEQ multiplex PCR, while TCRdb's copy carries only in-frame clones and drops some. The sample yields about 89,000 clones, roughly 79% seen once. Material for sequencing was PBMCs. These receptors were collected from a male donor in good health and CMV-seronegative.

V and J are TRBV6-1 and TRBJ1-5; D unresolved. The CDR3 has 13 residues. V was clipped by 2 bases and J by 2 bases, with 4 bases between them. Germline CDR1 and CDR2: MNHNS and SASEGT. The chain's CDR3 is CASSELRNQPQHF. The CDR3 nucleotides read TGTGCCAGCAGTGAACTCCGCAATCAGCCCCAGCATTTT.

The chain is built from TRBV12-5 and TRBJ2-5; 7 bases agree with TRBD1. Germline V lookup: CDR1 LGHNT, CDR2 FRNRAP. This CDR3 contains 15 residues. Unmatched junction bases numbered 5, after V lost 1 base and J lost 3 bases. CDR3 sequence: CASGLAQDREETQYF. The CDR3, as DNA: TGTGCTAGTGGTTTGGCCCAAGACAGGGAAGAGACCCAGTACTTC.

This clone was detected a few times. This chain links TRBV7-9 with TRBJ2-3, with TRBD2 as a possible D gene (6 bases). CDR3 length equals 15 residues. V shed 0 bases and J shed 0 bases, with 7 bases lying between them. From germline, CDR1 is SEHNR and CDR2 FQNEAQ (reference sequence). In DNA, the CDR3 is TGTGCCAGCAGCTTAGCCGGGGGAAGCACAGATACGCAGTATTTT. This gives the protein CASSLAGGSTDTQYF.

V is TRBV19 and J is TRBJ1-2; 10 bases line up with TRBD1. The CDR3 is made up of 15 amino acids. In germline, CDR1 is LNHDA, CDR2 SQIVND (reference sequence). V shed 7 bases and J 9 bases; nucleotides not matched to a gene: 14. CDR3 nucleotides: TGTGCCAGTACGGCCGACAGGGGGCTATCTCGTCGCTACACCTTC. Translating it yields CASTADRGLSRRYTF.

This chain connects TRBV7-9 to TRBJ2-1; 10 nucleotides agree with TRBD2. The CDR3 is made up of 12 amino acids. V lost 4 bases and J lost 16; bases outside the gene matches: 7. The germline V gene has CDR1 SEHNR and CDR2 FQNEAQ (reference sequence). In DNA form, the CDR3 reads TGTGCCAGCAGCTCTAGCGGGAGTCCAGGATTCTTC. It is translated as CASSSSGSPGFF.

J is TRBJ2-1 and V is TRBV7-2, with D perhaps matching TRBD2 (5 bases). Trimming took off 0 bases at V and 7 bases at J, with 16 bases between the two ends. Germline V lookup: CDR1 SGHTA, CDR2 FQGNSA. The CDR3 extends over 16 amino acids. The CDR3 coding sequence is TGTGCCAGCAGCTTAGCTTCCAGCCGGAGGTTGAATGAGCAGTTCTTC. Translation: CASSLASSRRLNEQFF.

This clone was picked up a small number of times. V usage is TRBV30 and J usage is TRBJ1-2; no clear D. V was pared by 0 bases and J by 4 bases, with 9 bases between. Per the germline V gene, CDR1 is GTSNPN and CDR2 is SVGIG (reference sequence). This CDR3 region has 13 residues. The CDR3, as DNA: TGTGCCTGGAGTGTAGGAACAGTCTATGGCTACACCTTC. Translating it yields CAWSVGTVYGYTF.

J is TRBJ2-3 and V is TRBV7-3; 9 positions agree with TRBD1. This CDR3 region has 14 residues. The V segment lost 5 bases and the J segment 5 bases; nucleotides outside the gene matches: 5. The germline V gene encodes CDR1 SGHTA and CDR2 FQGTGA. CDR3 bases: TGTGCCAGCAGCAACCTGGGACAGGGAGATACGCAGTATTTT. As protein: CASSNLGQGDTQYF.

This sequence joins TRBV6-6 and TRBJ1-1; D uncertain. CDR3 length equals 13 residues. The germline CDR1 and CDR2 sequences are MNHNY and SVGAGI (reference sequence). The V end was cut by 10 bases, the J end by 2 bases, with 14 bases between. CDR3 region: CATNGNLNTEAFF. CDR3 nucleotides: TGTGCCACCAACGGGAATCTCAACACTGAAGCTTTCTTT.

CDR3 coding DNA: TGTGCCAGCAGCTTGACAGGGGAGGCCTACGAGCAGTACTTC. It yields the protein CASSLTGEAYEQYF. This chain uses TRBV7-9 with TRBJ2-7; 8 bases line up with TRBD1. Germline values: CDR1 SEHNR, CDR2 FQNEAQ (reference sequence). J was trimmed by 2 bases and V by 3 bases; bases with no gene match: 3. This CDR3 is 14 amino acids long.